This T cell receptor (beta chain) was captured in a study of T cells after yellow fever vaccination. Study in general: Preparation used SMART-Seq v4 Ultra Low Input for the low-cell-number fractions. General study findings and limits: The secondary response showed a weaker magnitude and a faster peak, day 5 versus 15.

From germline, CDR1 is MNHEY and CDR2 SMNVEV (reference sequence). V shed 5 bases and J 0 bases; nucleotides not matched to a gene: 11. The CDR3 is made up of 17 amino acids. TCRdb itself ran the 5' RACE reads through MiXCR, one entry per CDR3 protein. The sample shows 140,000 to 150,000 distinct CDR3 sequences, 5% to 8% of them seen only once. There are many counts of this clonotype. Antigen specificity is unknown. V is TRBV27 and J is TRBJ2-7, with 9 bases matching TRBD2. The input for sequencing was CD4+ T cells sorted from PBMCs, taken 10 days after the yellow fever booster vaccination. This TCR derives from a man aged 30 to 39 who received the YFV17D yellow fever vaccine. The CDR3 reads CASSTSLRTSVSYEQYF. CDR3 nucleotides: TGTGCCAGCAGTACCTCCCTTCGGACTAGCGTCTCCTACGAGCAGTACTTC.